A single sample is the source of the 28 T cell receptor beta chains below, sequenced in a study of T cell repertoires in cytomegalovirus infection (dated by TCRdb to between 2018 and 2021). These reads were obtained on an Illumina HiSeq 1500. The public reads were quality trimmed at Q25 with fastp and then assembled into clones with MiXCR by TCRdb, keeping productive beta chains. Rows matching on CDR3 protein sequence are summarized as one entry with the most common DNA and genes. This sample has under 250,000 distinct CDR3 sequences in its table, and 9% to 15% of those were observed once. The ten largest account for approximately 1.6% of the sample. The sample consisted of PBMCs. The source is a human donor in good health (CMV status not recorded). Some clones in this sample may be carry-over from other donors' samples.

This clonotype was observed at least ten times. The chain uses TRBV12-3 or TRBV12-4 and TRBJ2-2; D not certain. CDR3 length: 16 residues. V lost 3 bases and J 3 bases, leaving 14 bases between the germline ends. CDR3 DNA sequence: TGTGCCAGCAGTTTCAGCGACACGTCAGACACCGGGGAGCTGTTTTTT. Amino acid sequence: CASSFSDTSDTGELFF.

This clonotype was counted ten times or more. The rearrangement uses TRBV15 and TRBJ1-1; 10 bases match TRBD1. CDR1 LNHNV and CDR2 YYDKDF come from the germline V gene (reference sequence). The CDR3 loop spans 15 amino acids. The J segment lost 2 bases and the V segment lost 4 bases, leaving 4 bases of the junction unmatched. The CDR3 DNA reads as TGTGCCACCAGCAACAGGGACAGGGGAAACACTGAAGCTTTCTTT. It encodes CATSNRDRGNTEAFF.

In its sample, this clonotype was seen many times. V is TRBV6-5 and J is TRBJ2-7; 11 nucleotides agree with TRBD1. CDR1 is MNHEY and CDR2 is SVGAGI in the germline V gene. This CDR3 is 17 amino acids long. Trimming cost V 3 bases and J 6 bases; bases outside gene matches: 13. The CDR3 DNA sequence: TGTGCCAGCAGTTATGCCGGGACAGGGGGTCTCAGGTCCGAGCAGTACTTC. Its translation is CASSYAGTGGLRSEQYF.

This clonotype was detected many times. The rearrangement uses TRBV28 and TRBJ1-1; 10 bases are shared with TRBD1. With V trimmed by 6 bases and J by 7 bases, 8 bases remained unmatched. The CDR3 totals 14 residues. The germline CDR1 and CDR2 sequences are MDHEN and SYDVKM. The CDR3 region is CASRTGTGAGEAFF. CDR3 bases: TGTGCCAGCAGGACCGGGACAGGGGCTGGTGAAGCTTTCTTT.

This clonotype appeared many times. The rearrangement links TRBV7-2 to TRBJ1-5, with TRBD1 identical over 8 bases. Per germline, CDR1 SGHTA and CDR2 FQGNSA. V lost 8 bases to trimming and J lost 6 bases; unmatched junction nucleotides: 12. The CDR3 runs to 15 residues. The CDR3 region is CASSPRTGIGQPQHF. The CDR3, as DNA: TGTGCCAGCTCACCGAGGACAGGGATTGGTCAGCCCCAGCATTTT. The full variable domain, in which reference TRBV7-2 and TRBJ1-5 provide the parts outside the CDR3, is GAGVSQSPSNKVTEKGKDVELRCDPISGHTALYWYRQSLGQGLEFLIYFQGNSAPDKSGLPSDRFSAERTGGSVSTLTIQRTQQEDSAVYLCASSPRTGIGQPQHFGDGTRLSIL.

There are many counts of this clonotype. The V and J genes are TRBV30 and TRBJ2-3, with 12 bases identical to TRBD2. There are 15 residues in the CDR3. CDR1 and CDR2 (germline): GTSNPN, SVGIG (reference sequence). J lost 4 bases, V lost 3 bases, and 5 bases had no gene match. The CDR3 bases are TGTGCCTGGAGGCAGGGACTAGCGGGCGCAGATACGCAGTATTTT. Translated, it gives CAWRQGLAGADTQYF.

This clonotype has ten or more counts. This chain uses TRBV6-2 or TRBV6-3 with TRBJ1-1; no clear D. CDR1 and CDR2 from the germline V gene are MNHEY and SVGEGT. The CDR3 totals 20 residues. V gave up 6 bases and J gave up 2 bases, with 31 bases separating them. The CDR3 here is CASRPYVGGLASGINTEAFF. As DNA, the CDR3 is TGTGCCAGCAGACCTTACGTGGGCGGCTTAGCCTCTGGGATCAACACTGAAGCTTTCTTT.

At least ten counts were recorded for this clonotype. The gene calls are TRBV19 and TRBJ1-2, with TRBD1 as a possible D gene (5 bases). Germline V CDR1 and CDR2: LNHDA, SQIVND (reference sequence). The ends were cut back, 4 bases at V and 0 bases at J, with 9 bases in the middle. The CDR3 runs to 14 residues. The CDR3 loop reads CASSTQGANYGYTF. DNA for the CDR3: TGTGCCAGTAGTACCCAGGGTGCTAACTATGGCTACACCTTC.

The gene calls are TRBV29-1 and TRBJ2-1; 8 bases line up with TRBD1. This CDR3 has 12 residues. The V segment lost 3 bases and the J segment 8 bases; nucleotides outside the gene matches: 3. The germline gives CDR1 SQVTM, CDR2 ANQGSEA. The CDR3 sequence is CSVDRTGYEQFF. CDR3 DNA sequence: TGCAGCGTTGACCGGACAGGGTATGAGCAGTTCTTC.

The chain joins TRBV20-1 to TRBJ1-1; a possible D gene is TRBD1 (6 bases). Trimming took 5 bases from V and 7 from J, leaving 17 bases between them. The germline CDR1 and CDR2 sequences are DFQATT and SNEGSKA (reference sequence). This CDR3 region has 13 residues. The CDR3 protein is CSAPRQWGLEAFF. The CDR3 DNA follows: TGCAGTGCTCCTCGACAGTGGGGGCTTGAAGCTTTCTTT.

This clonotype was detected many times. The chain has TRBV7-2 and TRBJ1-3; no clear D gene. Deletions cut 6 bases from V and 1 base from J, with 13 bases between. The CDR3 spans 15 residues. Germline V gene data show CDR1 as SGHTA and CDR2 as FQGNSA. The CDR3 bases are TGTGCCAGCAGTCTTGGACTTTTTTCTGGAAACACCATATATTTT. Amino acids: CASSLGLFSGNTIYF.

This clonotype appeared a few times. This chain connects TRBV6-5 to TRBJ1-2; the D is unclear. Germline CDR1 and CDR2: MNHEY and SVGAGI. The germline V and J ends were trimmed by 5 bases and 4 bases, with 5 bases remaining between them. The CDR3 length is 11 residues. CDR3 sequence (DNA): TGTGCCAGCAGTCGACTCTATGGCTACACCTTC. Translating it yields CASSRLYGYTF.

The chain combines TRBV15 with TRBJ1-5, with no clear D. V was cut by 1 base and J by 7 bases, with 11 bases left in between. CDR1 and CDR2 from the germline V gene are LNHNV and YYDKDF (reference sequence). The CDR3 covers 14 residues. The CDR3 DNA reads TGTGCCACCAGCAGAGCGGCCACGGGGCAGCCCCAGCATTTT. Residues: CATSRAATGQPQHF.

This clonotype appeared a few times. J is TRBJ1-2 and V is TRBV30; 7 bases are a match to TRBD1. The germline CDR1 and CDR2 sequences are GTSNPN and SVGIG (reference sequence). The CDR3 extends over 14 amino acids. The V gene end was trimmed by 5 bases and the J gene end by 8 bases; junction bases not matched to a gene: 14. The DNA for the CDR3 is TGTGCCTGGTCTCCCGGGACAGAGGCCGGGGGCTACACCTTC. Translation: CAWSPGTEAGGYTF.

This clonotype was detected ten times or more. The J gene is TRBJ1-2, the V gene TRBV7-2, with D unresolved. The germline V gene encodes CDR1 SGHTA and CDR2 FQGNSA. The CDR3 runs 12 residues. V lost 4 bases and J lost 4, with 7 bases in between. The CDR3 loop is CASSSDGYGYTF. CDR3 nucleotides: TGTGCCAGCAGCTCGGACGGCTATGGCTACACCTTC.

This clonotype was observed at least ten times. This chain joins TRBV6-2 or TRBV6-3 and TRBJ2-1, with 9 bases identical to TRBD2. The germline CDR1 and CDR2 sequences are MNHEY and SVGEGT. The CDR3 sequence is 14 residues long. J lost 5 bases, V lost 6 bases, and 5 bases had no gene match. The DNA for the CDR3 is TGTGCCAGCAGGCTTAGCGGGAGCCACAATGAGCAGTTCTTC. Translating it yields CASRLSGSHNEQFF.

At least ten counts were recorded for this clonotype. This chain uses TRBV7-2 with TRBJ2-3; 10 bases fit TRBD1. Germline V CDR1 and CDR2: SGHTA, FQGNSA. The trim removed 3 bases at V and 0 bases at J, leaving 9 bases unmatched. The CDR3 spans 18 residues. This CDR3 reads CASSFWGTGASSTDTQYF. The CDR3 DNA is TGTGCCAGCAGCTTCTGGGGGACAGGGGCGTCTAGCACAGATACGCAGTATTTT.

This clonotype was recorded a few times. This chain links TRBV6-5 with TRBJ1-4; weak D call: TRBD1 (5 bases). This CDR3 is 15 amino acids long. Per germline, CDR1 MNHEY and CDR2 SVGAGI. The V end was cut by 8 bases, the J end by 0 bases, with 13 bases between. This CDR3 is CASRTGGATNEKLFF. CDR3 coding DNA: TGTGCCAGCCGAACGGGGGGTGCAACTAATGAAAAACTGTTTTTT.

This clonotype occurred many times. V is TRBV7-2 and J is TRBJ1-2; possible D gene TRBD1, 6 bases. The germline gives CDR1 SGHTA, CDR2 FQGNSA. The CDR3 has 15 amino acids. Trimming took 5 bases from V and 4 from J, leaving 17 bases between them. CDR3 in amino acids: CASSKMAGTLYGYTF. DNA of the CDR3: TGTGCCAGCAGCAAAATGGCCGGGACACTCTATGGCTACACCTTC.

There are a few counts of this clonotype. The chain uses TRBV6-2 or TRBV6-3 and TRBJ2-5; TRBD1 is a possible D gene (6 bases). The CDR3 length is 16 residues. V was cut by 2 bases and J by 4 bases, with 17 bases left in between. Germline loops: CDR1 MNHEY, CDR2 SVGEGT. The CDR3 coding sequence is TGTGCCAGCAGTTACGGTTTCGACAGGACCTCAGAGACCCAGTACTTC. This encodes CASSYGFDRTSETQYF.

In this sample, this clonotype turned up many times. This chain connects TRBV7-2 to TRBJ2-5; D is perhaps TRBD2 (6 bases). The CDR3 is 13 amino acids. CDR1 and CDR2 (germline): SGHTA, FQGNSA. The V gene lost 0 bases and the J gene lost 4 bases, with 6 bases spanning the gap. In nucleotides, the CDR3 is TGTGCCAGCAGCTTAGCCGGGGGAGAGACCCAGTACTTC. This translates into CASSLAGGETQYF.

Ten or more counts support this clonotype. The V and J genes are TRBV28 and TRBJ2-2; 9 bases agree with TRBD2. The ends lost 6 bases at V and 2 bases at J; junction bases unmatched: 7. The CDR3 runs to 16 residues. The germline gives CDR1 MDHEN, CDR2 SYDVKM. DNA for the CDR3: TGTGCCAGCAGACCCAATAGCGGGGGCAACACCGGGGAGCTGTTTTTT. Translating it yields CASRPNSGGNTGELFF.

DNA for the CDR3: TGTGCCAGTAGTATCTCCCCCCAGGGTCAGCCCCAGCATTTT. It encodes CASSISPQGQPQHF. J is TRBJ1-5 and V is TRBV19; TRBD1 is a possible D gene (5 bases). Germline loops: CDR1 LNHDA, CDR2 SQIVND (reference sequence). The CDR3 has 14 residues. V was shortened by 3 bases and J by 6 bases, with 12 bases between the two germline ends.

This rearrangement joins TRBV19 to TRBJ2-3, with 7 bases aligning to TRBD1. The CDR3 loop spans 14 amino acids. With 5 bases clipped from V and 2 bases from J, the junction kept 4 bases outside the gene matches. Germline loops: CDR1 LNHDA, CDR2 SQIVND (reference sequence). CDR3 sequence (DNA): TGTGCCAGTAGTCCGGGACAGTACACAGATACGCAGTATTTT. This codes for CASSPGQYTDTQYF.

Only a few counts were recorded for this clonotype. The chain recombines TRBV20-1 with TRBJ2-3, with D unclear. CDR3 length: 14 residues. The ends were cut back, 0 bases at V and 1 base at J, with 8 bases in the middle. Per germline, CDR1 DFQATT and CDR2 SNEGSKA (reference sequence). Here the CDR3 DNA reads TGCAGTGCTAGAGATCGGAGCGGCACAGATACGCAGTATTTT. This codes for CSARDRSGTDTQYF.

The rearrangement links TRBV28 to TRBJ2-7; D is possibly TRBD2 (6 bases). The CDR3 contains 14 residues. CDR1 is MDHEN and CDR2 is SYDVKM in the germline V gene. The germline V and J ends were trimmed by 3 bases and 6 bases, with 15 bases remaining between them. CDR3 sequence: CASSLLEMGGEQYF. CDR3 nucleotide sequence: TGTGCCAGCAGTTTGCTTGAGATGGGGGGCGAGCAGTACTTC.

This clonotype was seen a handful of times. The chain uses TRBV5-4 and TRBJ1-4; no clear D. Trimming pared 0 bases from V and 4 bases from J, leaving 7 bases between. Germline V gene lookup returns CDR1 SGHNT and CDR2 YYREEE (reference sequence). The CDR3 contains 14 residues. The CDR3 nucleotides are TGTGCCAGCAGCTTGGAGCGGATTAATGAAAAACTGTTTTTT. Protein product: CASSLERINEKLFF.

This clonotype was seen at least ten times. The chain uses TRBV2 and TRBJ1-6; 7 bases line up with TRBD1. This CDR3 is built from 15 residues. After removal of 5 bases from V and 4 bases from J, the junction contained 5 bases not matched to a gene. The germline V gene has CDR1 SNHLY and CDR2 FYNNEI. The CDR3 bases are TGTGCCAGCAGTATTGACAGGGTATATAATTCACCCCTCCACTTT. The encoded protein is CASSIDRVYNSPLHF.